Shown below are 3 T cell receptor beta chains from a single sample sequenced in a study of shared clonotypes between healthy human individuals. In the naive CD8 group, cells lacked CD45RO and were positively selected for CCR7, so terminally differentiated effector memory CD45RA+ cells were left out. Sequenced by immunoSEQ multiplex PCR; TCRdb stores in-frame clones only, minus some. Altogether just over 2,000,000 clones are present, about 95% being singletons, with the ten largest covering 0.9% to 1.3%. Specimen: naive CD8+ T cells sorted from blood. Receptors originate from a man in his late teens or twenties in good health.

The chain links TRBV5-6 to TRBJ2-7; 8 nucleotides match TRBD1. J gave up 9 bases and V 7 bases, and 15 bases lay outside the gene matches. There are 14 residues in the CDR3. Looked up from germline, CDR1 is SGHDT and CDR2 is YYEEEE. The CDR3: CASHPMTGEGSQYF. As DNA, the CDR3 is TGTGCCAGCCACCCGATGACAGGGGAAGGGTCGCAGTACTTC.

The CDR3 bases are TGTGCCAGCAGCGTAGATGGGGGCCAGGGGGACATTCAGTACTTC. It specifies CASSVDGGQGDIQYF. The chain has TRBV9 and TRBJ2-4; 7 bases agree with TRBD1. The CDR3 consists of 15 residues. CDR1 and CDR2 (germline): SGDLS, YYNGEE. J gave up 8 bases and V 0 bases, and 8 bases lay outside the gene matches.

The chain joins TRBV7-9 to TRBJ2-2; 10 nucleotides line up with TRBD2. Germline loops: CDR1 SEHNR, CDR2 FQNEAQ (reference sequence). The CDR3 is 17 residues long. J gave up 1 base and V 5 bases, and 7 bases lay outside the gene matches. CDR3 coding DNA: TGTGCCAGCAGCCACCAACTAGCGGGGCTGAACACCGGGGAGCTGTTTTTT. Protein sequence: CASSHQLAGLNTGELFF. The full variable domain, in which reference TRBV7-9 and TRBJ2-2 provide the parts outside the CDR3, is DTGVSQNPRHKITKRGQNVTFRCDPISEHNRLYWYRQTLGQGPEFLTYFQNEAQLEKSRLLSDRFSAERPKGSFSTLEIQRTEQGDSAMYLCASSHQLAGLNTGELFFGEGSRLTVL.